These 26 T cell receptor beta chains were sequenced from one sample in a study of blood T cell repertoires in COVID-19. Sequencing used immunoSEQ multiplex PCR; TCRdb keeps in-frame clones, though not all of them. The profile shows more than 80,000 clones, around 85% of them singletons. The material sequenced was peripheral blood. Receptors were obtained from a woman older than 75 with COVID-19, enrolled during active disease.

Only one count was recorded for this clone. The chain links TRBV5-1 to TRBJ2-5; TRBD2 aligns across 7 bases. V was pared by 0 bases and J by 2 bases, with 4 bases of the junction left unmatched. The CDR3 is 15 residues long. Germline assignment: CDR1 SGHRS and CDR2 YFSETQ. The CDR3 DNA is TGCGCCAGCAGCTTGGCCCCAGCGGGACAAGAGACCCAGTACTTC. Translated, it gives CASSLAPAGQETQYF.

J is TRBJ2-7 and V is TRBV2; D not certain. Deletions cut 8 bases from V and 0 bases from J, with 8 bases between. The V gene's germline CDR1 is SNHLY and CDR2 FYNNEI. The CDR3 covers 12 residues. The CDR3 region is CASLSYSYEQYF. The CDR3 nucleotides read TGTGCCAGCCTTAGTTACTCCTACGAGCAGTACTTC. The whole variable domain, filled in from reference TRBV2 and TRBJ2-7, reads EPEVTQTPSHQVTQMGQEVILRCVPISNHLYFYWYRQILGQKVEFLVSFYNNEISEKSEIFDDQFSVERPDGSNFTLKIRSTKLEDSAMYFCASLSYSYEQYFGPGTRLTVT.

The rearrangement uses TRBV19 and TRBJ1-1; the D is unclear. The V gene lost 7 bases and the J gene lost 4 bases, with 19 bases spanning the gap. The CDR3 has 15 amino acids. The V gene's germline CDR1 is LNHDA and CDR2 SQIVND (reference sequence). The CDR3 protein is CASTQRGLGSTEAFF. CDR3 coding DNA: TGTGCCAGTACCCAACGAGGGCTAGGGTCCACTGAAGCTTTCTTT.

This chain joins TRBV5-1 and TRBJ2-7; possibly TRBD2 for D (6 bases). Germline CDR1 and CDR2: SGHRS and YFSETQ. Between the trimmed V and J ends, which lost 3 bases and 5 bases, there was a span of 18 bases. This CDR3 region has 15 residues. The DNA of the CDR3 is TGCGCCAGCAGCTCGGGACTGATTCTCCCCCACGAGCAGTACTTC. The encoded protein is CASSSGLILPHEQYF.

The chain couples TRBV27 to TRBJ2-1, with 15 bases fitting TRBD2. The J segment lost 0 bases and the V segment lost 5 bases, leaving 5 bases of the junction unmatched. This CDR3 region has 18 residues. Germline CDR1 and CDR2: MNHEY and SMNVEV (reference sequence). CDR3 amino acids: CASSRTSGRGGSYNEQFF. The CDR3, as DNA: TGTGCCAGCAGTCGGACTAGCGGGAGGGGCGGCTCCTACAATGAGCAGTTCTTC.

This CDR3 reads CASSRQGTGELFF. CDR3 nucleotides: TGTGCCAGCAGTCGACAGGGAACCGGGGAGCTGTTTTTT. This rearrangement joins TRBV6-2 or TRBV6-3 to TRBJ2-2; TRBD1 agrees at 7 bases. Germline CDR1 MNHEY, CDR2 SVGEGT. The V and J ends lost 5 bases and 5 bases, in that order; junction bases with no gene match: 2. The CDR3 has 13 residues.

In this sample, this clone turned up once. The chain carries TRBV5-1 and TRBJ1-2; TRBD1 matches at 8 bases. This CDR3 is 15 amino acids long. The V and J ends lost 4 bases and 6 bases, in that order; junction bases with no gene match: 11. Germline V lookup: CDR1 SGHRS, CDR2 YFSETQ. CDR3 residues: CASSPVQQGDDGYTF. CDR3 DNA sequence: TGCGCCAGCAGCCCGGTACAACAGGGGGATGATGGCTACACCTTC.

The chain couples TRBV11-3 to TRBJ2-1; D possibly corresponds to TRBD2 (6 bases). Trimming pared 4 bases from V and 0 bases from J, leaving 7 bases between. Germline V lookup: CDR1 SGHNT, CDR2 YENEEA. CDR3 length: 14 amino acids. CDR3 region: CASSWGVSYNEQFF. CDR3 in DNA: TGTGCCAGCAGCTGGGGGGTCTCCTACAATGAGCAGTTCTTC. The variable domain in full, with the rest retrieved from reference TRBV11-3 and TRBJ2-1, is EAGVVQSPRYKIIEKKQPVAFWCNPISGHNTLYWYLQNLGQGPELLIRYENEEAVDDSQLPKDRFSAERLKGVDSTLKIQPAELGDSAVYLCASSWGVSYNEQFFGPGTRLTVL.

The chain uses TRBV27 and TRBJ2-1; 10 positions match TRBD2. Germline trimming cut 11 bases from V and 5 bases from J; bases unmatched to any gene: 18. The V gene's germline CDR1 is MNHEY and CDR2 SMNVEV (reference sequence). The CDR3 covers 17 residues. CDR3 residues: CASASGRAGALNNEQFF. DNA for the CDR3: TGTGCCTCGGCCAGCGGGAGGGCCGGGGCTCTAAACAATGAGCAGTTCTTC.

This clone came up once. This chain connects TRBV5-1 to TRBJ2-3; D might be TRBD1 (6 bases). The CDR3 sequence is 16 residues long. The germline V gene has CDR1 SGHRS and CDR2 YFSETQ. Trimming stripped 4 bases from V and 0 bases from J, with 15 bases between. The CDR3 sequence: CASSLRSQGSTDTQYF. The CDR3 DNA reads TGCGCCAGCAGCCTGCGGTCGCAGGGGAGCACAGATACGCAGTATTTT. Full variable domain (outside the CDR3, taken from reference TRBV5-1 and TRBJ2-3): KAGVTQTPRYLIKTRGQQVTLSCSPISGHRSVSWYQQTPGQGLQFLFEYFSETQRNKGNFPGRFSGRQFSNSRSEMNVSTLELGDSALYLCASSLRSQGSTDTQYFGPGTRLTVL.

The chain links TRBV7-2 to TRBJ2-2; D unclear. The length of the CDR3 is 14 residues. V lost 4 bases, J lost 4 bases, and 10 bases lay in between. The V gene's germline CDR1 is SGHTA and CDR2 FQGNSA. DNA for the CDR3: TGTGCCAGCAGCTACCGTACCGGCACCGGGGAGCTGTTTTTT. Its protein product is CASSYRTGTGELFF.

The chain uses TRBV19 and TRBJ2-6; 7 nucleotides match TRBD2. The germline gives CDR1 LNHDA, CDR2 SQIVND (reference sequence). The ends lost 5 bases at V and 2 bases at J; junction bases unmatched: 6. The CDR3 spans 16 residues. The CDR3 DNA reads TGTGCCAGTAGTTGGGGAGGGGCGCCTGGGGCCAACGTCCTGACTTTC. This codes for CASSWGGAPGANVLTF.

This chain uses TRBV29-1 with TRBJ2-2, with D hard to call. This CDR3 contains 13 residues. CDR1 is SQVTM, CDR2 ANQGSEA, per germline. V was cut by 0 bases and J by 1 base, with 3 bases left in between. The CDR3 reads CSVEEQNTGELFF. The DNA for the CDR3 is TGCAGCGTTGAAGAACAGAACACCGGGGAGCTGTTTTTT.

Here the CDR3 DNA reads TGCGCCAGCAGCCCGACCGGGGGAGAATACGAGCAGTACTTC. Translating gives CASSPTGGEYEQYF. This sequence joins TRBV5-1 and TRBJ2-7, with D maybe TRBD2 (6 bases). Trimming took 4 bases from V and 4 from J, leaving 15 bases between them. This CDR3 is 14 amino acids long. CDR1 SGHRS and CDR2 YFSETQ come from the germline V gene. Full variable domain (outside the CDR3, taken from reference TRBV5-1 and TRBJ2-7): KAGVTQTPRYLIKTRGQQVTLSCSPISGHRSVSWYQQTPGQGLQFLFEYFSETQRNKGNFPGRFSGRQFSNSRSEMNVSTLELGDSALYLCASSPTGGEYEQYFGPGTRLTVT.

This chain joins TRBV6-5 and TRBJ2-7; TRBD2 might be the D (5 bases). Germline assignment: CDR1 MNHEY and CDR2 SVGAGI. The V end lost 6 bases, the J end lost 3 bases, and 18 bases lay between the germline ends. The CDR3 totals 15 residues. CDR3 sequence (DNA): TGTGCCAGCAGACCCACTAGATTCAAGGACTACGAGCAGTACTTC. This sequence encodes CASRPTRFKDYEQYF.

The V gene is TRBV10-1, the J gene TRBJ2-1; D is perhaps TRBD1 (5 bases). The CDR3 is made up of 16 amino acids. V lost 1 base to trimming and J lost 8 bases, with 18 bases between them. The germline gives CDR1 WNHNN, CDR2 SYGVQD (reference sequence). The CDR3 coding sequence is TGCGCCAGCAGTGAGTGGTTAAGAGACAGAGTGTATGAGCAGTTCTTC. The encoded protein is CASSEWLRDRVYEQFF.

This CDR3 is CASSLGQGTSPLHF. The DNA for the CDR3 is TGTGCCAGCAGCTTAGGCCAGGGAACTTCACCCCTCCACTTT. The J gene is TRBJ1-6, the V gene TRBV7-3, with D maybe TRBD1 (5 bases). The CDR3 is 14 residues long. V dropped 2 bases and J dropped 9 bases, with 11 bases sitting between them. Germline V lookup: CDR1 SGHTA, CDR2 FQGTGA.

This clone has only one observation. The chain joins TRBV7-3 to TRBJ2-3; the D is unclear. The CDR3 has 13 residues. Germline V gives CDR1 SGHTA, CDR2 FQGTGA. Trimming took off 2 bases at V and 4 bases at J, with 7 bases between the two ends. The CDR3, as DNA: TGTGCCAGCAGCTTACTAGGCCCAGATACGCAGTATTTT. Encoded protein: CASSLLGPDTQYF.

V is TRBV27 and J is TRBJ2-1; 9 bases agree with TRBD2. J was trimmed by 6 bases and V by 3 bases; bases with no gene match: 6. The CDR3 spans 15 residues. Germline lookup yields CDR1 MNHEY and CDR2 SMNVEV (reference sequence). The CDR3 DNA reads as TGTGCCAGCAGTTTCGGCGGGGGGGCTGGCAATGAGCAGTTCTTC. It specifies CASSFGGGAGNEQFF.

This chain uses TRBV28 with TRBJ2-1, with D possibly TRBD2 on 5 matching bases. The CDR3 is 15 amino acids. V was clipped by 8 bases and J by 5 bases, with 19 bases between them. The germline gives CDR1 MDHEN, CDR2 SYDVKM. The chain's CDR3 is CASQRAPRNHNEQFF. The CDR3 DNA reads TGTGCCAGCCAGAGGGCTCCTCGAAACCACAATGAGCAGTTCTTC. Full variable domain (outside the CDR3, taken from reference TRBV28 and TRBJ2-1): DVKVTQSSRYLVKRTGEKVFLECVQDMDHENMFWYRQDPGLGLRLIYFSYDVKMKEKGDIPEGYSVSREKKERFSLILESASTNQTSMYLCASQRAPRNHNEQFFGPGTRLTVL.

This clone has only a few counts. CDR3 protein: CASSSPGLAIQYF. DNA of the CDR3: TGTGCCAGCAGTTCCCCGGGACTAGCCATTCAGTACTTC. The chain carries TRBV6-5 and TRBJ2-4; 9 bases fit TRBD2. J lost 9 bases, V lost 4 bases, and 4 bases had no gene match. This CDR3 spans 13 amino acids. Germline V gene data show CDR1 as MNHEY and CDR2 as SVGAGI.

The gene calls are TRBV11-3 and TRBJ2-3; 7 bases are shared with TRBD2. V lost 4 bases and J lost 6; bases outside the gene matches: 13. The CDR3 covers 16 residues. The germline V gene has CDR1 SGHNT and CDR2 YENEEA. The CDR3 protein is CASSSGLAGELDTQYF. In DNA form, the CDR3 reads TGTGCCAGCAGCTCGGGGCTCGCGGGAGAGTTGGATACGCAGTATTTT. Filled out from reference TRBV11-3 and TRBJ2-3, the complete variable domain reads EAGVVQSPRYKIIEKKQPVAFWCNPISGHNTLYWYLQNLGQGPELLIRYENEEAVDDSQLPKDRFSAERLKGVDSTLKIQPAELGDSAVYLCASSSGLAGELDTQYFGPGTRLTVL.

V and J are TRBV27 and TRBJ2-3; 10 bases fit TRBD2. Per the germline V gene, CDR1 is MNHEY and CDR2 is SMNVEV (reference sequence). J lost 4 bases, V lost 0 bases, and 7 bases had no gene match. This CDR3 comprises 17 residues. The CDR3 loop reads CASSLSWASGSADTQYF. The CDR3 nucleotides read TGTGCCAGCAGTTTATCGTGGGCTAGCGGGAGCGCAGATACGCAGTATTTT.

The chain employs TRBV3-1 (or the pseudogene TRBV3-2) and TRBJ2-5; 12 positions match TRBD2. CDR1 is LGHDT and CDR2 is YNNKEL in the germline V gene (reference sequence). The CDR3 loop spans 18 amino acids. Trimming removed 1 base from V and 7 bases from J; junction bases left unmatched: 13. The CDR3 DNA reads TGTGCCAGCAGCCAAGGGACTCTAGCGGGGGGGCCGTATGGGACCCAGTACTTC. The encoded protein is CASSQGTLAGGPYGTQYF.

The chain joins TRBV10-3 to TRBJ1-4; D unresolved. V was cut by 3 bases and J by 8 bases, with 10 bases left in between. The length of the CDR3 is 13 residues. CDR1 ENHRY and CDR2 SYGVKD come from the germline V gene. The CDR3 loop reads CAISERGSEKLFF. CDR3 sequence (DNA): TGTGCCATCAGTGAACGCGGCAGCGAAAAACTGTTTTTT.

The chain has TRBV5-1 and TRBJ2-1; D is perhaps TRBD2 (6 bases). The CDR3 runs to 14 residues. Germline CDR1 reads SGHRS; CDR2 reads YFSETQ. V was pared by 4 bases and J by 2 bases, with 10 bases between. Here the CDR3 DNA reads TGCGCCAGCAGCCCGGGACTGCCCTACAATGAGCAGTTCTTC. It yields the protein CASSPGLPYNEQFF.